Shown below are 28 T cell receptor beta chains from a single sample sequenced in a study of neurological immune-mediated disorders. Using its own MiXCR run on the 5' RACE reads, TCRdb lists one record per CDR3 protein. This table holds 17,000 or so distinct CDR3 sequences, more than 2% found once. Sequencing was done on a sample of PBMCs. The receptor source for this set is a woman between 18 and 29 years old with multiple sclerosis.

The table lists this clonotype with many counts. The CDR3: CASSQEDRGYYNEQFF. CDR3 DNA sequence: TGTGCCAGCAGCCAAGAGGACAGGGGTTACTACAATGAGCAGTTCTTC. The V and J genes are TRBV3-1 and TRBJ2-1, with TRBD1 matching over 9 bases. Germline CDR1 LGHDT, CDR2 YNNKEL (reference sequence). The V and J ends lost 0 bases and 3 bases, in that order; junction bases with no gene match: 3. This CDR3 has 16 amino acids.

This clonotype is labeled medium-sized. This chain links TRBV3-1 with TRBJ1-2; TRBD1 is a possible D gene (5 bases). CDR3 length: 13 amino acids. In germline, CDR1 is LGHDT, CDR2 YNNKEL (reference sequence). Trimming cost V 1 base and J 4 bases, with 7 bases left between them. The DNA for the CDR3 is TGTGCCAGCAGCCAAGCGACAGTCTATGGCTACACCTTC. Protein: CASSQATVYGYTF.

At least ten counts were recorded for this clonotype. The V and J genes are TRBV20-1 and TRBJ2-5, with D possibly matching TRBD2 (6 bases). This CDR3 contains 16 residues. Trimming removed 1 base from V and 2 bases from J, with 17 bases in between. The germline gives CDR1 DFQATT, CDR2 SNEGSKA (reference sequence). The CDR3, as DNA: TGCAGTGCTAGAGCGGACTACACACTCCTACAAGAGACCCAGTACTTC. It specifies CSARADYTLLQETQYF.

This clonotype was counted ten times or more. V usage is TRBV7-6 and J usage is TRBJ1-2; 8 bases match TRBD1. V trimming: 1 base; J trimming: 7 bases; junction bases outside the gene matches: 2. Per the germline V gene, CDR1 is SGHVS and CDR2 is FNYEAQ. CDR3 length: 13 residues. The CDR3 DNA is TGTGCCAGCAGCTTAGGGACAGGGTCTGGCTACACCTTC. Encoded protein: CASSLGTGSGYTF.

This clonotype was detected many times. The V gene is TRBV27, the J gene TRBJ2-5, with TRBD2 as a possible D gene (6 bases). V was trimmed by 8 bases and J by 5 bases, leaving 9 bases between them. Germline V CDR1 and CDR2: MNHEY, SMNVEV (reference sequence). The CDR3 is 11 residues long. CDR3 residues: CASRERETQYF. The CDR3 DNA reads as TGTGCCAGCCGGGAGAGGGAGACCCAGTACTTC.

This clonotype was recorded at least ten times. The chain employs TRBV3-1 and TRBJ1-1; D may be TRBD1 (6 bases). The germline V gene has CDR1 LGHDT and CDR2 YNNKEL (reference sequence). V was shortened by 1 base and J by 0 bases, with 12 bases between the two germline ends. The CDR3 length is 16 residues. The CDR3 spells CASSQVQQGLNTEAFF. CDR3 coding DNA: TGTGCCAGCAGCCAAGTTCAACAGGGACTGAACACTGAAGCTTTCTTT.

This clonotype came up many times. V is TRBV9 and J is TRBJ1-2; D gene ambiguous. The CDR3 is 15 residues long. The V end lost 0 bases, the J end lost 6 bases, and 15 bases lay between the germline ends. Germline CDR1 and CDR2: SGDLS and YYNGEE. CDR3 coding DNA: TGTGCCAGCAGCGTAGGGGCGGGAGGAGAAGATGGCTACACCTTC. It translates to CASSVGAGGEDGYTF.

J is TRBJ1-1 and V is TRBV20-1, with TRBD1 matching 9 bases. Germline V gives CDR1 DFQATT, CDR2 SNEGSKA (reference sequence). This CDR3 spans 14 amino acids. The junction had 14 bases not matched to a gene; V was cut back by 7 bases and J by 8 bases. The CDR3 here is CSGILSTGGGEAFF. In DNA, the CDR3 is TGCAGTGGGATCCTCTCAACAGGGGGCGGCGAAGCTTTCTTT.

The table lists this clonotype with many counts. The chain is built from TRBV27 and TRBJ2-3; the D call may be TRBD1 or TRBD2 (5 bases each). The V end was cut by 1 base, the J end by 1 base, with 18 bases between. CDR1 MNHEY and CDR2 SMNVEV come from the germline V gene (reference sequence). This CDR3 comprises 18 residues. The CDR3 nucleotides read TGTGCCAGCAGTTTATTCCCAATGATAGTGGGGGGCACAGATACGCAGTATTTT. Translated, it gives CASSLFPMIVGGTDTQYF.

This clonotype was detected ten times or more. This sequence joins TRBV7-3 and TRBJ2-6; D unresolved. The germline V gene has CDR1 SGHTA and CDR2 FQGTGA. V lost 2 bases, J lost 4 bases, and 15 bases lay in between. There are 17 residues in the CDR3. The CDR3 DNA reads TGTGCCAGCAGCTTAGGTTACAGTTTTCTGGGGGCCAACGTCCTGACTTTC. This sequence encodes CASSLGYSFLGANVLTF.

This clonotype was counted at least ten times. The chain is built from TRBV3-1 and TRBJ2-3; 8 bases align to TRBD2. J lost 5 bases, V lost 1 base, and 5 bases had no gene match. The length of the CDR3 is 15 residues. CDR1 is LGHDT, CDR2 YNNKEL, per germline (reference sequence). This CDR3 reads CASSQAGTSGDTQYF. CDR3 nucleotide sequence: TGTGCCAGCAGCCAAGCCGGGACTAGTGGAGATACGCAGTATTTT.

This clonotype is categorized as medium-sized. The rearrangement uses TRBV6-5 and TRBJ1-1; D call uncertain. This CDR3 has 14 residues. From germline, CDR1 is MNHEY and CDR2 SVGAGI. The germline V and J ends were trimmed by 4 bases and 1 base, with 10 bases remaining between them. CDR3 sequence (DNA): TGTGCCAGCAGTTTTACGCAGCAGAACACTGAAGCTTTCTTT. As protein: CASSFTQQNTEAFF.

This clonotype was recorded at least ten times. This chain's CDR3 is CSARLAGAPGELFF. The CDR3 nucleotides read TGCAGTGCTAGACTAGCGGGAGCCCCCGGGGAGCTGTTTTTT. The J gene is TRBJ2-2, the V gene TRBV20-1; 10 nucleotides line up with TRBD2. J gave up 6 bases and V 2 bases, and 3 bases lay outside the gene matches. Germline lookup yields CDR1 DFQATT and CDR2 SNEGSKA (reference sequence). The CDR3 is made up of 14 amino acids.

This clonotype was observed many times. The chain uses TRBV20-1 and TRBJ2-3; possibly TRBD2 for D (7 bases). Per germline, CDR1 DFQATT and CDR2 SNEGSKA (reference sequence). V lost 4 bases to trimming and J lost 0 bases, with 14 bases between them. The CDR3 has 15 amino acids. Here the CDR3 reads CSATRGSGSTDTQYF. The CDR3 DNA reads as TGCAGTGCTACCAGGGGTAGCGGGAGCACAGATACGCAGTATTTT.

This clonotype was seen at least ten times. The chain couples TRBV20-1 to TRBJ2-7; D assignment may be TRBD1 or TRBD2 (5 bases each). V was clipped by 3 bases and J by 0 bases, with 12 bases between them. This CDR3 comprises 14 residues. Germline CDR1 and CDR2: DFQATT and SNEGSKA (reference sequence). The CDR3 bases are TGCAGTGCTAGCGGGACGGACAACTCCTACGAGCAGTACTTC. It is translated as CSASGTDNSYEQYF.

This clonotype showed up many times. This CDR3 is CSAEGTSDRETQYF. CDR3 DNA: TGCAGTGCTGAGGGGACTAGCGACAGGGAGACCCAGTACTTC. The chain carries TRBV20-1 and TRBJ2-5, with 10 bases that match TRBD2. The CDR3 runs 14 residues. V lost 5 bases and J lost 5; bases outside the gene matches: 8. Germline V lookup: CDR1 DFQATT, CDR2 SNEGSKA (reference sequence).

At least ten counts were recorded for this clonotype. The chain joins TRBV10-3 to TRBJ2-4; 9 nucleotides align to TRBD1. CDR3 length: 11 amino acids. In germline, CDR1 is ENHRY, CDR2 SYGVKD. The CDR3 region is CASGTGNIQYF. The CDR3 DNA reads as TGTGCTTCCGGGACAGGGAACATTCAGTACTTC.

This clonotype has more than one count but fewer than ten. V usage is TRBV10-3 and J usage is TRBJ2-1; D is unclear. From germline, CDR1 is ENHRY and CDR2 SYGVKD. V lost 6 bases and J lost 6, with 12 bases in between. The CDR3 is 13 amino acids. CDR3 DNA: TGTGCCATCAGAGGTCAGACCGGCAATGAGCAGTTCTTC. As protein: CAIRGQTGNEQFF.

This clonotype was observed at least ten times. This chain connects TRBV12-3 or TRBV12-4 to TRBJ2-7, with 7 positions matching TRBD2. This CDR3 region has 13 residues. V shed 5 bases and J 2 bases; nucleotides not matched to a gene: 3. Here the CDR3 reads CASSPSGAYEQYV. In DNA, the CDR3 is TGTGCCAGCAGTCCCAGCGGGGCCTACGAGCAGTACGTC.

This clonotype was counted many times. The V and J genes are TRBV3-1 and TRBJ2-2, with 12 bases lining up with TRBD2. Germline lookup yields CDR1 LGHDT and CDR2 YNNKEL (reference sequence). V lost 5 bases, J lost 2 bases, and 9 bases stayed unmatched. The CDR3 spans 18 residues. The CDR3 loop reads CASSARLAGAPNTGELFF. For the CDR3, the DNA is TGTGCCAGCAGCGCCAGACTAGCGGGGGCCCCAAACACCGGGGAGCTGTTTTTT.

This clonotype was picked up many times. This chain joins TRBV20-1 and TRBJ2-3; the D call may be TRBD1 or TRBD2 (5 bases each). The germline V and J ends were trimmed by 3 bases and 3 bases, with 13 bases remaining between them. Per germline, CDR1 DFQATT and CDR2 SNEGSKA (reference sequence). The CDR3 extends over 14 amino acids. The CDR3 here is CSASGDGMTDTQYF. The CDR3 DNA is TGCAGTGCTAGCGGGGACGGAATGACAGATACGCAGTATTTT.

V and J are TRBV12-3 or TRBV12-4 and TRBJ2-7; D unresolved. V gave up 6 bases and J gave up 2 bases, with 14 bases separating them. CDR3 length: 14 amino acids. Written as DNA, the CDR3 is TGTGCCAGCAGCTCTAGGACGTTTGCCTACGAGCAGTACTTC. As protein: CASSSRTFAYEQYF.

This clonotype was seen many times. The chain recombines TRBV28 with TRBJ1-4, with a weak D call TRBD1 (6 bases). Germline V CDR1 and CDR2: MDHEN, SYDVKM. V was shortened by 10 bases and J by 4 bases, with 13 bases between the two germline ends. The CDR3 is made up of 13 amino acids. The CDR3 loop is CATKDRFNEKLFF. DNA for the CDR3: TGTGCCACTAAAGACAGGTTTAATGAAAAACTGTTTTTT. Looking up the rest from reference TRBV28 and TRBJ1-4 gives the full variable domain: DVKVTQSSRYLVKRTGEKVFLECVQDMDHENMFWYRQDPGLGLRLIYFSYDVKMKEKGDIPEGYSVSREKKERFSLILESASTNQTSMYLCATKDRFNEKLFFGSGTQLSVL.

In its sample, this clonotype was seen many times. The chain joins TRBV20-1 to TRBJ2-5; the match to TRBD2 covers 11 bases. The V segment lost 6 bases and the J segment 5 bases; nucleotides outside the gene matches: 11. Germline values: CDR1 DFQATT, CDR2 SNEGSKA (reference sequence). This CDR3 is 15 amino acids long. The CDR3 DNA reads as TGCAGTGCGCCCCTAAGGGCTAGCGGGGGGGAGACCCAGTACTTC. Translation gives CSAPLRASGGETQYF.

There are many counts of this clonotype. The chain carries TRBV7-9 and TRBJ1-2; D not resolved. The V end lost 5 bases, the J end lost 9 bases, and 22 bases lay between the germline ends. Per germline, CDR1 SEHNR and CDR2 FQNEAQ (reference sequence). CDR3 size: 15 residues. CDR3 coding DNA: TGTGCCAGCAGCCAACTCATGATGGCCTCCGATAGCTACACCTTC. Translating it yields CASSQLMMASDSYTF.

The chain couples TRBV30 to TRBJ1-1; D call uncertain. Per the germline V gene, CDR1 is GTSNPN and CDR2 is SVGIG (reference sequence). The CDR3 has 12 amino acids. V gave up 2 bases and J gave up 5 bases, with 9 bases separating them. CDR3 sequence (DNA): TGTGCCTGGAGTAACATGGGGACTGAAGCTTTCTTT. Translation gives CAWSNMGTEAFF.

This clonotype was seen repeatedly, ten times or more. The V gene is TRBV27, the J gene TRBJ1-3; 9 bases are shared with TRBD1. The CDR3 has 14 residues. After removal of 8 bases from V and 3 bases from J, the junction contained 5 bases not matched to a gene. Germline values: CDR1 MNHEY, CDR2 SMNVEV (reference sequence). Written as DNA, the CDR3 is TGTGCCAGCGGAACAGGGGGCCATGGAAACACCATATATTTT. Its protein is CASGTGGHGNTIYF.

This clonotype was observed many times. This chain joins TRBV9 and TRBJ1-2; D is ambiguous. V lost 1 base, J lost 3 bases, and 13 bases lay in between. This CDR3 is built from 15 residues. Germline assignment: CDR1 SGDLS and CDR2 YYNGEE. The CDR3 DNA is TGTGCCAGCAGCGTAACTTTAGGTAACCACTATGGCTACACCTTC. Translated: CASSVTLGNHYGYTF.